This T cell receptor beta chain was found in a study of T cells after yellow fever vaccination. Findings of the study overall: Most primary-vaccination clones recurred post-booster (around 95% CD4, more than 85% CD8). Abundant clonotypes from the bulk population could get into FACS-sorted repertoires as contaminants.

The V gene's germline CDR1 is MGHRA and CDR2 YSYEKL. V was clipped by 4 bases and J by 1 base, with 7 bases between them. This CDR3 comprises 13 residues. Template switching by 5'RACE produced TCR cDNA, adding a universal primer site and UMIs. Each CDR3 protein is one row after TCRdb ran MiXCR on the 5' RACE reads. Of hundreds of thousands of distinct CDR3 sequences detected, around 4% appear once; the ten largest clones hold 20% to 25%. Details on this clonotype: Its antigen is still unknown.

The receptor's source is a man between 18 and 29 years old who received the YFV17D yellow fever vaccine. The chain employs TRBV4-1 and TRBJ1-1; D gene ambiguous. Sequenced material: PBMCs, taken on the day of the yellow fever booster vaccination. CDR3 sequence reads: CASSPRENTEAFF. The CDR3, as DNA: TGCGCCAGCAGCCCCCGGGAGAACACTGAAGCTTTCTTT.